The 11 T cell receptor beta chains listed next were all sequenced from one sample in a study of blood T cell dynamics during melanoma immunotherapy. The repertoire was sequenced with immunoSEQ multiplex PCR; TCRdb's copy has only in-frame clones and lacks some. Among about 11,000 clones listed, approximately 84% were seen once. The sample's time point: pre-treatment baseline. The sequencing here drew on blood, taken from a patient treated with checkpoint blockade. Receptors originate from a human donor with melanoma.

The rearrangement uses TRBV6-5 and TRBJ2-5; D unclear. Trimming removed 0 bases at V and 1 base at J, with 9 bases between. CDR3 size: 15 residues. Germline loops: CDR1 MNHEY, CDR2 SVGAGI. The CDR3 DNA follows: TGTGCCAGCAGTTACTCGTCAGTTGGCCAAGAGACCCAGTACTTC. Protein product: CASSYSSVGQETQYF.

The chain uses TRBV28 and TRBJ1-1; tentative D call: TRBD1 (6 bases). V was cut by 5 bases and J by 11 bases, with 15 bases left in between. Per the germline V gene, CDR1 is MDHEN and CDR2 is SYDVKM. The CDR3 has 12 amino acids. DNA for the CDR3: TGTGCCAGCAGTCCTCTGACAGGAGGGGCTTTCTTT. It codes for CASSPLTGGAFF.

The V and J genes are TRBV6-5 and TRBJ2-5, with 10 bases identical to TRBD2. V lost 7 bases to trimming and J lost 3 bases; unmatched junction nucleotides: 8. The germline CDR1 and CDR2 sequences are MNHEY and SVGAGI. CDR3 size: 15 residues. The DNA of the CDR3 is TGTGCCAGCACCTATAGCGGGGGGACCGAAGAGACCCAGTACTTC. Its translation is CASTYSGGTEETQYF.

This rearrangement joins TRBV5-5 to TRBJ2-5; D is unresolved. The end of the DNA aligns better with TRBJ2-7, so the J call may be wrong. Germline V lookup: CDR1 SGHKS, CDR2 YYEKEE (reference sequence). There are 12 residues in the CDR3. For the CDR3, the DNA is TGTGCCAGCAGCTTATACTCCTACGAGCAGTACTTC. Translated: CASSLYSYEQYF.

The genes are TRBV6-1 and TRBJ1-2; maybe TRBD1 (6 bases). Trimming left V 2 bases short and J 3 bases short, with 10 bases between. CDR1 MNHNS and CDR2 SASEGT come from the germline V gene. This CDR3 contains 14 residues. CDR3 sequence: CASSESGQYYGYTF. The CDR3 DNA is TGTGCCAGCAGTGAATCGGGACAATACTATGGCTACACCTTC.

The chain combines TRBV4-3 with TRBJ1-4; D not resolved. The CDR3 has 15 residues. The germline V and J ends were trimmed by 0 bases and 5 bases, with 10 bases remaining between them. The V gene's germline CDR1 is LGHNA and CDR2 YSLEER. The CDR3 region is CASSQDGDPNEKLFF. CDR3 bases: TGCGCCAGCAGCCAAGACGGTGATCCCAATGAAAAACTGTTTTTT.

This rearrangement joins TRBV5-1 to TRBJ1-4; TRBD1 might be the D (6 bases). CDR3 length: 14 residues. From germline, CDR1 is SGHRS and CDR2 YFSETQ. V lost 1 base and J 5 bases, leaving 9 bases between the germline ends. The CDR3 loop is CASSLTGWNEKLFF. The DNA of the CDR3 is TGCGCCAGCAGCTTGACAGGGTGGAATGAAAAACTGTTTTTT.

The chain uses TRBV2 and TRBJ1-5; possible D gene TRBD1, 5 bases. CDR1 and CDR2 (germline): SNHLY, FYNNEI. The CDR3 spans 14 residues. The V end was cut by 5 bases, the J end by 7 bases, with 15 bases between. DNA of the CDR3: TGTGCCAGCAGTTTCTTGGGGGAAGGGCAGCCCCAGCATTTT. It encodes CASSFLGEGQPQHF.

The V and J genes are TRBV19 and TRBJ1-1; no reliable D call. The CDR3 has 14 residues. Per germline, CDR1 LNHDA and CDR2 SQIVND (reference sequence). V was clipped by 6 bases and J by 2 bases, with 13 bases between them. CDR3 region: CASRFWAANTEAFF. For the CDR3, the DNA is TGTGCCAGTAGGTTCTGGGCGGCTAACACTGAAGCTTTCTTT.

This chain joins TRBV9 and TRBJ2-1; D possibly corresponds to TRBD2 (6 bases). V lost 3 bases to trimming and J lost 7 bases, with 17 bases between them. The length of the CDR3 is 15 residues. Germline values: CDR1 SGDLS, CDR2 YYNGEE. Here the CDR3 reads CASSENAGLLNEQFF. CDR3 nucleotides: TGTGCCAGCAGCGAGAATGCGGGGTTATTGAATGAGCAGTTCTTC.

This clone was seen only once. V usage is TRBV11-2 and J usage is TRBJ1-6, with 7 nucleotides matching TRBD1. In germline, CDR1 is SGHAT, CDR2 FQNNGV. This CDR3 spans 14 amino acids. V shed 5 bases and J 8 bases; nucleotides not matched to a gene: 6. The CDR3 spells CASSLGQFDSPLHF. DNA for the CDR3: TGTGCCAGCAGCCTGGGACAGTTTGATTCACCCCTCCACTTT.